One sample yielded the 22 T cell receptor beta chains listed below, sequenced in a study of blood T cell repertoires in COVID-19. The table came from immunoSEQ multiplex PCR; TCRdb's copy has only in-frame clones and leaves some out. This sample has roughly 92,000 clones; roughly 84% occur once, and the top ten carry about 5%. The sample taken for sequencing was peripheral blood. The source is a woman older than 75 with acute or convalescent COVID-19.

The gene calls are TRBV3-1 (or the pseudogene TRBV3-2) and TRBJ1-2; 9 bases fit TRBD1. The CDR3 totals 13 residues. The germline V gene has CDR1 LGHDT and CDR2 YNNKEL (reference sequence). Trimming at V came to 4 bases and at J to 8 bases, leaving 5 bases not matched to a gene. Here the CDR3 reads CASSPRTGEGYTF. The CDR3 DNA reads as TGTGCCAGCAGCCCCCGGACAGGGGAGGGCTACACCTTC.

This clone was seen a single time. The CDR3 sequence is CASSPRTYSTDTQYF. DNA for the CDR3: TGTGCCAGCAGCCCGAGGACATATAGCACAGATACGCAGTATTTT. This chain joins TRBV5-4 and TRBJ2-3; D might be TRBD1 (5 bases). There are 15 residues in the CDR3. V shed 4 bases and J shed 0 bases, with 12 bases lying between them. CDR1 SGHNT and CDR2 YYREEE come from the germline V gene (reference sequence).

V usage is TRBV28 and J usage is TRBJ2-1; the D gene is possibly TRBD1 (8 bases). Per the germline V gene, CDR1 is MDHEN and CDR2 is SYDVKM. This CDR3 has 15 amino acids. Deletions cut 5 bases from V and 6 bases from J, with 17 bases between. DNA for the CDR3: TGTGCCAGCAGTGACGGGGGGACAGGCATCAATGAGCAGTTCTTC. This sequence encodes CASSDGGTGINEQFF.

The V gene is TRBV3-1 (or the pseudogene TRBV3-2), the J gene TRBJ1-4; 7 positions agree with TRBD1. Germline V gene data show CDR1 as LGHDT and CDR2 as YNNKEL (reference sequence). J was trimmed by 4 bases and V by 0 bases; bases with no gene match: 2. The CDR3 has 15 amino acids. CDR3: CASSQEWDSNEKLFF. The CDR3 bases are TGTGCCAGCAGCCAAGAGTGGGACAGTAATGAAAAACTGTTTTTT.

The rearrangement joins TRBV5-1 to TRBJ2-3; 7 bases are shared with TRBD2. V was clipped by 4 bases and J by 5 bases; unmatched bases: 13. This CDR3 comprises 16 residues. The germline V gene has CDR1 SGHRS and CDR2 YFSETQ. The CDR3 sequence: CASSPGTTSYVDTQYF. In DNA form, the CDR3 reads TGCGCCAGCAGCCCCGGGACTACTTCTTATGTAGATACGCAGTATTTT.

The V and J genes are TRBV5-6 and TRBJ1-1, with D hard to call. Trimming pared 6 bases from V and 4 bases from J, leaving 22 bases between. The CDR3 is 16 residues long. CDR1 is SGHDT and CDR2 is YYEEEE in the germline V gene. CDR3 in DNA: TGTGCCAGCACCCTTAGAAGGGCGGGTTGGTTCACTGAAGCTTTCTTT. Its translation: CASTLRRAGWFTEAFF.

This rearrangement joins TRBV2 to TRBJ1-1, with 7 bases fitting TRBD1. Germline V gene data show CDR1 as SNHLY and CDR2 as FYNNEI. J was trimmed by 5 bases and V by 9 bases; bases with no gene match: 9. The CDR3 length is 13 residues. The CDR3 coding sequence is TGTGCCAGTGCCCAGGTCAGGGGGACTGAAGCTTTCTTT. This gives the protein CASAQVRGTEAFF.

The chain has TRBV19 and TRBJ2-3; D may be TRBD1 (6 bases). CDR1 is LNHDA and CDR2 is SQIVND in the germline V gene (reference sequence). The CDR3 is made up of 14 amino acids. V was pared by 3 bases and J by 3 bases, with 10 bases between. CDR3 protein: CASSITGYTDTQYF. As DNA, the CDR3 is TGTGCCAGTAGTATCACAGGGTATACAGATACGCAGTATTTT.

DNA for the CDR3: TGCAGTGCTAGAGACAGGGGAGGCTACACCTTC. It translates to CSARDRGGYTF. The rearrangement uses TRBV20-1 and TRBJ1-2; D perhaps matches TRBD1 (6 bases). Deletions cut 0 bases from V and 8 bases from J, with 7 bases between. This CDR3 spans 11 amino acids. The V gene's germline CDR1 is DFQATT and CDR2 SNEGSKA (reference sequence).

This clone has a single count. The chain joins TRBV25-1 to TRBJ1-4, with D perhaps TRBD1 (6 bases). The germline CDR1 and CDR2 sequences are MGHDK and SYGVNS. The V and J ends lost 4 bases and 1 base respectively, with 10 bases between them. CDR3 length: 15 residues. The CDR3 nucleotides are TGTGCCAGCAGTGCCATACAGGGAACTAATGAAAAACTGTTTTTT. It is translated as CASSAIQGTNEKLFF.

This chain joins TRBV5-1 and TRBJ1-2; D might be TRBD1 (5 bases). V was trimmed by 0 bases and J by 8 bases, leaving 17 bases between them. Per germline, CDR1 SGHRS and CDR2 YFSETQ. The CDR3 extends over 15 amino acids. The CDR3 nucleotides read TGCGCCAGCAGCTTGGTAGTCAGCCAAGGGGAAGGCTACACCTTC. It encodes CASSLVVSQGEGYTF.

The chain couples TRBV19 to TRBJ1-4; TRBD1 matches 8 bases. This CDR3 is 17 amino acids long. CDR1 is LNHDA and CDR2 is SQIVND in the germline V gene (reference sequence). The V segment lost 1 base and the J segment 0 bases; nucleotides outside the gene matches: 4. The CDR3 DNA follows: TGTGCCAGTAGTATAGGGACAGGGAAAACAACTAATGAAAAACTGTTTTTT. As protein: CASSIGTGKTTNEKLFF.

This clone was seen more than once but under ten times. J is TRBJ2-7 and V is TRBV4-3, with 7 bases that match TRBD1. This CDR3 has 16 residues. CDR1 is LGHNA and CDR2 is YSLEER in the germline V gene. The trim removed 0 bases at V and 2 bases at J, leaving 7 bases unmatched. The CDR3 DNA reads TGCGCCAGCAGCCAAGAAATAGGGGGCTCGGCCTACGAGCAGTACTTC. It codes for CASSQEIGGSAYEQYF.

The rearrangement uses TRBV27 and TRBJ2-5; 9 bases match TRBD1. Germline V gives CDR1 MNHEY, CDR2 SMNVEV (reference sequence). The CDR3 runs 15 residues. J lost 3 bases, V lost 6 bases, and 8 bases had no gene match. CDR3 region: CASSTTGTGKETQYF. The CDR3 coding sequence is TGTGCCAGCAGCACAACCGGGACAGGGAAAGAGACCCAGTACTTC.

J is TRBJ1-6 and V is TRBV5-1; maybe TRBD1 (6 bases). V was shortened by 4 bases and J by 0 bases, with 14 bases between the two germline ends. Germline CDR1 reads SGHRS; CDR2 reads YFSETQ. CDR3 length: 17 amino acids. CDR3 in DNA: TGCGCCAGCAGCCCGGACAGCCCGAGCTCCTATAATTCACCCCTCCACTTT. It encodes CASSPDSPSSYNSPLHF.

The genes are TRBV4-3 and TRBJ2-3; 11 nucleotides agree with TRBD2. Germline CDR1 and CDR2: LGHNA and YSLEER. V lost 4 bases, J lost 1 base, and 13 bases stayed unmatched. The CDR3 covers 19 residues. The CDR3 DNA sequence: TGCGCCAGCAGCCCCGGGGCGCTAGCGGGGGGTTTTGGCACAGATACGCAGTATTTT. Translating it yields CASSPGALAGGFGTDTQYF.

The chain recombines TRBV19 with TRBJ1-2; no definite D call. Trimming took off 8 bases at V and 0 bases at J, with 13 bases between the two ends. This CDR3 spans 14 amino acids. Germline-derived CDR1 and CDR2 are LNHDA and SQIVND (reference sequence). The CDR3 nucleotides are TGTGCCAGTTCCTACTCCGGTACTAACTATGGCTACACCTTC. Its protein product is CASSYSGTNYGYTF.

With respect to this clone: Distinct nucleotide sequences in the sample also encode this CDR3. The rearrangement links TRBV5-1 to TRBJ2-1; 9 bases fit TRBD2. Germline loops: CDR1 SGHRS, CDR2 YFSETQ. The CDR3 extends over 15 amino acids. Unmatched junction bases numbered 4, after V lost 2 bases and J lost 4 bases. CDR3 protein: CASSLELAGYNEQFF. The CDR3, as DNA: TGCGCCAGCAGCTTAGAGCTAGCGGGATACAATGAGCAGTTCTTC.

This sequence joins TRBV11-2 and TRBJ2-5; the match to TRBD1 covers 10 bases. The CDR3 length is 16 residues. Germline trimming cut 5 bases from V and 4 bases from J; bases unmatched to any gene: 10. Germline V lookup: CDR1 SGHAT, CDR2 FQNNGV. Written as DNA, the CDR3 is TGTGCCAGCAGCCTAGTTTCCGGGACAGGGGTAGAGACCCAGTACTTC. Translated: CASSLVSGTGVETQYF.

This chain uses TRBV3-1 (or the pseudogene TRBV3-2) with TRBJ1-6, with D unclear. V lost 1 base to trimming and J lost 6 bases, with 13 bases between them. Germline V gives CDR1 LGHDT, CDR2 YNNKEL (reference sequence). The CDR3 is 16 residues long. The CDR3 spells CASSQVPVQSNSPLHF. CDR3 in DNA: TGTGCCAGCAGCCAAGTCCCGGTACAGAGTAATTCACCCCTCCACTTT.

This clone showed up just a few times. The chain joins TRBV19 to TRBJ1-3, with D unclear. This CDR3 contains 12 residues. Germline CDR1 reads LNHDA; CDR2 reads SQIVND (reference sequence). V was shortened by 11 bases and J by 7 bases, with 15 bases between the two germline ends. The CDR3 coding sequence is TGTGCCGTTCTACCATGGGCGAACACCATATATTTT. This translates into CAVLPWANTIYF.

The DNA of the CDR3 is TGCGCCAGCAGCCTGGACAGGGGAATCTATGGCTACACCTTC. This gives the protein CASSLDRGIYGYTF. The J gene is TRBJ1-2, the V gene TRBV10-2; 9 bases align to TRBD1. V was clipped by 6 bases and J by 4 bases; unmatched bases: 6. Germline V gene data show CDR1 as WSHSY and CDR2 as SAAADI. The CDR3 spans 14 residues.